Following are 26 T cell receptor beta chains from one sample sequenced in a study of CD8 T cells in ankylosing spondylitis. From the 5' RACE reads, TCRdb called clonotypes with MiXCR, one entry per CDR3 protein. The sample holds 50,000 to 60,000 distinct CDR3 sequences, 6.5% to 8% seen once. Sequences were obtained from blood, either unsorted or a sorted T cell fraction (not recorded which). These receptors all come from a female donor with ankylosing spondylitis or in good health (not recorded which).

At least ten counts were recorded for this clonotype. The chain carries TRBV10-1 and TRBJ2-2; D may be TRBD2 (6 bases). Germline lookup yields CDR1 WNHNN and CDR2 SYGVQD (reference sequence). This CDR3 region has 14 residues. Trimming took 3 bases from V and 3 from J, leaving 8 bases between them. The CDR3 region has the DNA TGCGCCAGCAGTGACCCGGGGGACACCGGGGAGCTGTTTTTT. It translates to CASSDPGDTGELFF.

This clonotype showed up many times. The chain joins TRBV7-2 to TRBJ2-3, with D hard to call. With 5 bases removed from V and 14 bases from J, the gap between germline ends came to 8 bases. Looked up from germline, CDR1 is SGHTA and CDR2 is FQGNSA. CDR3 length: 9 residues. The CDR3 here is CASSPRLYF. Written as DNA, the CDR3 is TGTGCCAGCAGCCCCCGACTGTATTTT.

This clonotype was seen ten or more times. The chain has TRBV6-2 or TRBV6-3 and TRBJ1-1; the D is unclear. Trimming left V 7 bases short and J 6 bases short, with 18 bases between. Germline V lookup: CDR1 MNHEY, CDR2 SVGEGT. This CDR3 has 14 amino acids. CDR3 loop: CASTLDGERSEAFF. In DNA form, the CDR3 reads TGTGCCAGCACCTTAGACGGAGAGAGATCTGAAGCTTTCTTT.

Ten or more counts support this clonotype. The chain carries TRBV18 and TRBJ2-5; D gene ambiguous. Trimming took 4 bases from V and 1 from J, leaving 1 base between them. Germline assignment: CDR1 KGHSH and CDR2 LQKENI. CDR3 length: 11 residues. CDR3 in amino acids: CASSRQETQYF. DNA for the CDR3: TGTGCCAGCTCACGCCAAGAGACCCAGTACTTC.

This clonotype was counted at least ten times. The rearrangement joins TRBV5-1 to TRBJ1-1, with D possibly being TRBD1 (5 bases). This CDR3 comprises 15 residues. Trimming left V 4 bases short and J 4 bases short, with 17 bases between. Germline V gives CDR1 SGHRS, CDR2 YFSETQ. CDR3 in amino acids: CASSMASFGGTEAFF. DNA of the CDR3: TGCGCCAGCAGCATGGCCTCGTTTGGGGGCACTGAAGCTTTCTTT. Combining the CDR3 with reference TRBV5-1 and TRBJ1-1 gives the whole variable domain KAGVTQTPRYLIKTRGQQVTLSCSPISGHRSVSWYQQTPGQGLQFLFEYFSETQRNKGNFPGRFSGRQFSNSRSEMNVSTLELGDSALYLCASSMASFGGTEAFFGQGTRLTVV.

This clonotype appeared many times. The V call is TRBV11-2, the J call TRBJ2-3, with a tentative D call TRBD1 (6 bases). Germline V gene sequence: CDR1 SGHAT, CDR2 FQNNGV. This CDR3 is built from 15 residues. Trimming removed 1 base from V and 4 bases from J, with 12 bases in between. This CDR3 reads CASSLGPGGPDTQYF. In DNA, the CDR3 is TGTGCCAGCAGCTTAGGGCCTGGGGGCCCAGATACGCAGTATTTT.

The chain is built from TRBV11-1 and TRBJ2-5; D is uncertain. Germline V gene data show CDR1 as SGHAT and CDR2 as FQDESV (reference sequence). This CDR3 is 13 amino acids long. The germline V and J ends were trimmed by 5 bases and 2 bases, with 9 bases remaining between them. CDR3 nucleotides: TGTGCCAGCAGCAGGCAGGAGCAAGAGACCCAGTACTTC. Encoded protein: CASSRQEQETQYF.

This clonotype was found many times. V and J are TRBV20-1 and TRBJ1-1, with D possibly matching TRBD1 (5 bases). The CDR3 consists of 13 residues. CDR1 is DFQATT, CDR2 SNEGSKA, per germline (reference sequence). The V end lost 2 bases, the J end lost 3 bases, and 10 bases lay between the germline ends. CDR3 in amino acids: CSARFGGDTEAFF. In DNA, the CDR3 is TGCAGTGCTAGATTTGGAGGGGACACTGAAGCTTTCTTT.

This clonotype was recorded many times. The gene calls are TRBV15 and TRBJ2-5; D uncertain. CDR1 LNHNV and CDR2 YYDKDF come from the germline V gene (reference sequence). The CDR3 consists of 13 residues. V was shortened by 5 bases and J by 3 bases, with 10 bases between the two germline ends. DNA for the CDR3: TGTGCCACCAGCCGTAACTTAGAAGAGACCCAGTACTTC. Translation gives CATSRNLEETQYF.

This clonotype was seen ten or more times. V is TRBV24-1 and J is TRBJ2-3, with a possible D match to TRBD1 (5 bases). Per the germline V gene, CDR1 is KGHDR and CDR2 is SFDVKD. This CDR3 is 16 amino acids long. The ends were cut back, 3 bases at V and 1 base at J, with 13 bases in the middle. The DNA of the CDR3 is TGTGCCACCAGTGATACAGACAGCTATGGCACAGATACGCAGTATTTT. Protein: CATSDTDSYGTDTQYF.

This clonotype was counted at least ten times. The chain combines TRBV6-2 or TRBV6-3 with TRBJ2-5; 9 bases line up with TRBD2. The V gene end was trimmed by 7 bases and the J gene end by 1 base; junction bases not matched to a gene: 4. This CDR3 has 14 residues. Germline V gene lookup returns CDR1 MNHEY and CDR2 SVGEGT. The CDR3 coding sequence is TGTGCCAGCAAGCTAGCGGGGATCCAAGAGACCCAGTACTTC. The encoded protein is CASKLAGIQETQYF.

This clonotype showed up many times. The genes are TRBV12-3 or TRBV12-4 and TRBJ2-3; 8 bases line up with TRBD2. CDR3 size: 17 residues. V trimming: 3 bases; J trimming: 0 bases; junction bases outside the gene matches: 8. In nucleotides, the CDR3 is TGTGCCAGCAGTTTCAATGGGAGACTAGCGAGCACAGATACGCAGTATTTT. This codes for CASSFNGRLASTDTQYF.

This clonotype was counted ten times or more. CDR3 loop: CASSQDGRTQPQHF. The CDR3, as DNA: TGTGCCAGCAGCCAAGACGGGAGAACGCAGCCCCAGCATTTT. V is TRBV3-1 and J is TRBJ1-5; the D is unclear. The germline CDR1 and CDR2 sequences are LGHDT and YNNKEL (reference sequence). The CDR3 covers 14 residues. Trimming stripped 0 bases from V and 7 bases from J, with 10 bases between.

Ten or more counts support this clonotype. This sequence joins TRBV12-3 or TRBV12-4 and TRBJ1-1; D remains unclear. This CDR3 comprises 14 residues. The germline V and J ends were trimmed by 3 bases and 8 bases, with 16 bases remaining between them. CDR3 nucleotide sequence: TGTGCCAGCAGTTTGGCCCTTTGGGCAGAAGAAGCTTTCTTT. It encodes CASSLALWAEEAFF.

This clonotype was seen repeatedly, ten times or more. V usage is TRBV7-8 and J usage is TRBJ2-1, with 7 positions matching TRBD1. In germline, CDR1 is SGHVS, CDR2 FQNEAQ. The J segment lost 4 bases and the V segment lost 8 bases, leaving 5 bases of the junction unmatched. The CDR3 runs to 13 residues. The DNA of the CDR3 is TGTGCCAGCGAGGGGGCAAATTACAATGAGCAGTTCTTC. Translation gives CASEGANYNEQFF.

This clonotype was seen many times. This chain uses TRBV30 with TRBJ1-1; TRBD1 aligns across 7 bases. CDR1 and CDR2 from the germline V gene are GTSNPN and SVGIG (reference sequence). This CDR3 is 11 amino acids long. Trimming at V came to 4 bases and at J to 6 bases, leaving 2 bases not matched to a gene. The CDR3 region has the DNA TGTGCCTGGAAGGGACAGCCTGAAGCTTTCTTT. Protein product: CAWKGQPEAFF.

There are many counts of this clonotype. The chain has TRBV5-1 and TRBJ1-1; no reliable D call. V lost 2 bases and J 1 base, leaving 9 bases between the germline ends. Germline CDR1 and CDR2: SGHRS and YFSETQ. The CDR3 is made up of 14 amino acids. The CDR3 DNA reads TGCGCCAGCAGCTTTGGTATGGGGAACACTGAAGCTTTCTTT. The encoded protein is CASSFGMGNTEAFF. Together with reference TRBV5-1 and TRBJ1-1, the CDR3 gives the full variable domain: KAGVTQTPRYLIKTRGQQVTLSCSPISGHRSVSWYQQTPGQGLQFLFEYFSETQRNKGNFPGRFSGRQFSNSRSEMNVSTLELGDSALYLCASSFGMGNTEAFFGQGTRLTVV.

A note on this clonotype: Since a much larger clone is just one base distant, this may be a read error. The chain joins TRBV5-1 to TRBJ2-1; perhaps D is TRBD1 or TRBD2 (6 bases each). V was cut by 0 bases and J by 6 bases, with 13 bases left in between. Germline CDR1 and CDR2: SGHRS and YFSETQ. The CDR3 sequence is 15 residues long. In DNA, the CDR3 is TGCGCCAGCAGCTTGGGTCCGAGGGGGGTCAATGAGCAGTTCTTC. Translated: CASSLGPRGVNEQFF. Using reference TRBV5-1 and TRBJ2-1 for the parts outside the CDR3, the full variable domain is KAGVTQTPRYLIKTRGQQVTLSCSPISGHRSVSWYQQTPGQGLQFLFEYFSETQRNKGNFPGRFSGRQFSNSRSEMNVSTLELGDSALYLCASSLGPRGVNEQFFGPGTRLTVL.

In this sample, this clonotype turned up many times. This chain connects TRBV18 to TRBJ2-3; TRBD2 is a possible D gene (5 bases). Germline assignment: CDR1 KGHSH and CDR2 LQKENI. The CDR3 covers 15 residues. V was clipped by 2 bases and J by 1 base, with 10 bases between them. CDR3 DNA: TGTGCCAGCTCACCATATATTAGCGGCACAGATACGCAGTATTTT. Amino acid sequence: CASSPYISGTDTQYF.

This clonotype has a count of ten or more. The CDR3 DNA follows: TGCAGTGCTAGACTAGCGGGCTTCTCATGGGAGCAGTACTTC. It encodes CSARLAGFSWEQYF. The rearrangement links TRBV20-1 to TRBJ2-7; TRBD2 matches 8 bases. The CDR3 has 14 amino acids. The V gene's germline CDR1 is DFQATT and CDR2 SNEGSKA (reference sequence). J gave up 7 bases and V 2 bases, and 10 bases lay outside the gene matches.

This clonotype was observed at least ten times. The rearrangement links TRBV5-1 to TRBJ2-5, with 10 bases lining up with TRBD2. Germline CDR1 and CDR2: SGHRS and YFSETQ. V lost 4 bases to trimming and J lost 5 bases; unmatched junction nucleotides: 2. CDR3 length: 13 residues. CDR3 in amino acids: CASSLTSGETQYF. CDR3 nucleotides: TGCGCCAGCAGCCTGACTAGCGGGGAGACCCAGTACTTC.

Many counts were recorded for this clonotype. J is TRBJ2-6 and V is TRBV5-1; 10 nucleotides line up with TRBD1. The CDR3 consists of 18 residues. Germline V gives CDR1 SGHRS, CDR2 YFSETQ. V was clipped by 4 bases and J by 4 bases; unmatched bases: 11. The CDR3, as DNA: TGCGCCAGCAGCGGGGGGACAGGGGCGAGATCGGGGGCCAACGTCCTGACTTTC. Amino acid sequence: CASSGGTGARSGANVLTF.

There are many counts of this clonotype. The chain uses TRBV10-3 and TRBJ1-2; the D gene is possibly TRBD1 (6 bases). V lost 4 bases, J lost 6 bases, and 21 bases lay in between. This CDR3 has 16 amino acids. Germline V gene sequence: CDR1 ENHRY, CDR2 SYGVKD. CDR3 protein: CAISVSGASVAHGYTF. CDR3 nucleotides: TGTGCCATCAGTGTTTCAGGGGCCTCGGTGGCTCATGGCTACACCTTC.

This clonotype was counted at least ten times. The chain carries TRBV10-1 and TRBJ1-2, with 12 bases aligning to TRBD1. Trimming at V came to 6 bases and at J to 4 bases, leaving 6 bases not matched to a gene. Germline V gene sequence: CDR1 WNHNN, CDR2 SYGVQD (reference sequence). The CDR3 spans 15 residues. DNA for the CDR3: TGCGCCAGCAGACTCCGGGACAGGGGGCTCTATGGCTACACCTTC. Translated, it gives CASRLRDRGLYGYTF.

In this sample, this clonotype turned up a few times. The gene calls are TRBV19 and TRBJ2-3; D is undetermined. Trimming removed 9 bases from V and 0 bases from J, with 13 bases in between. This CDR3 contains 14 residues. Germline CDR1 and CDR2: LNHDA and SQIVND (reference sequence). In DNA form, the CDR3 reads TGTGCCAGCAAAGGAAGTCGTAGCACAGATACGCAGTATTTT. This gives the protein CASKGSRSTDTQYF. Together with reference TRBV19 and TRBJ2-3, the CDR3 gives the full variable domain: DGGITQSPKYLFRKEGQNVTLSCEQNLNHDAMYWYRQDPGQGLRLIYYSQIVNDFQKGDIAEGYSVSREKKESFPLTVTSAQKNPTAFYLCASKGSRSTDTQYFGPGTRLTVL.

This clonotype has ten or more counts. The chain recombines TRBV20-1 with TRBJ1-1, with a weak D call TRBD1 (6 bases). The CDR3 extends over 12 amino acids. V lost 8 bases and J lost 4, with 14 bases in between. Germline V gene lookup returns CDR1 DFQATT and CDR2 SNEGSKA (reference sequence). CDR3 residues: CSLVGGGTEAFF. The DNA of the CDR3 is TGCAGTTTGGTCGGGGGCGGCACTGAAGCTTTCTTT.